This T cell receptor beta chain originates from a study of T-cell memory formation after mild COVID-19. Notes on the study in general: The main location of contracting CD4+ clones was CM and EM, and that of contracting CD8+ clones was EMRA. Memory cells collected pre-infection included some clones that later responded, suggesting cross-reactive memory joined.

TCRdb re-analysed the 5' RACE reads in MiXCR, keeping a single row per CDR3 protein. The sample records roughly 300,000 distinct CDR3 sequences, approximately 14% being singletons. Of note for this clonotype: No antigen is known for it.

The CDR3 sequence is 13 residues long. V lost 4 bases and J 13 bases, leaving 17 bases between the germline ends. Germline V gene lookup returns CDR1 MNHEY and CDR2 SMNVEV (reference sequence). The J gene is TRBJ2-1, the V gene TRBV27, with D tentatively TRBD2 (6 bases). The source of this sequence is a man aged 18 to 35 who had mild COVID-19 (a few samples of this study predate the infection). Cell type and time point are not known. Sequencing was carried out using PBMCs or a T cell subset sorted from them (not recorded which). CDR3 amino acids: CASSSGLRWVQFF. The CDR3, as DNA: TGTGCCAGCAGTTCCGGACTAAGATGGGTCCAGTTCTTC.